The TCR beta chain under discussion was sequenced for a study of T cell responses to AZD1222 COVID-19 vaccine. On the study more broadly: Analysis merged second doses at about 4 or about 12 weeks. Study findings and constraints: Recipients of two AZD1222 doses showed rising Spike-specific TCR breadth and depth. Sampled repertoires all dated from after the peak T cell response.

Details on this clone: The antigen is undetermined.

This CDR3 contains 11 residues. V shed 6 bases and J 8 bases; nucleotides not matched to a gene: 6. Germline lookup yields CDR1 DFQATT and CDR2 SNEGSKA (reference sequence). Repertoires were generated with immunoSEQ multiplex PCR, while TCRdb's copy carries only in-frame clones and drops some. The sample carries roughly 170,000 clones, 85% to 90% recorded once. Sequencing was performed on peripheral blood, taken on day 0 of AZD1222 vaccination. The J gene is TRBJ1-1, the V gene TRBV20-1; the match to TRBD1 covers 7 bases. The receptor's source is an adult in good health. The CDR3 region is CSAGRGREAFF. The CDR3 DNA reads TGCAGTGCCGGGAGGGGGCGAGAAGCTTTCTTT.